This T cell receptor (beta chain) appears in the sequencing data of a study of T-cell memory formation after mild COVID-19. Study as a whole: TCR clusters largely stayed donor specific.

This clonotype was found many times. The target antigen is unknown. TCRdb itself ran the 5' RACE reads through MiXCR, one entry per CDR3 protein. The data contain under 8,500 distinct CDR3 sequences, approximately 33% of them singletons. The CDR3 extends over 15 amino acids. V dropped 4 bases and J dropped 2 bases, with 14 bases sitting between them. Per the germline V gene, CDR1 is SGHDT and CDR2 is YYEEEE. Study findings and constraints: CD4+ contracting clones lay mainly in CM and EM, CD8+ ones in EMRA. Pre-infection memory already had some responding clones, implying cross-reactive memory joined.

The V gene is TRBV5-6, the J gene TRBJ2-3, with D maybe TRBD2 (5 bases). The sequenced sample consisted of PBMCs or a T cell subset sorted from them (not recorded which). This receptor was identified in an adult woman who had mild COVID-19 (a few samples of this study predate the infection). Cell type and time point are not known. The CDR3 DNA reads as TGTGCCAGCAGCCTACCGCGGGCCTTCACAGATACGCAGTATTTT. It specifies CASSLPRAFTDTQYF. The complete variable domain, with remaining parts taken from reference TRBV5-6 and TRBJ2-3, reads DAGVTQSPTHLIKTRGQQVTLRCSPKSGHDTVSWYQQALGQGPQFIFQYYEEEERQRGNFPDRFSGHQFPNYSSELNVNALLLGDSALYLCASSLPRAFTDTQYFGPGTRLTVL.